One and the same sample provided the 29 T cell receptor beta chains below, sequenced in a study of shared clonotypes between healthy human individuals (dated by TCRdb to the early 2020s). Library construction relied on the immunoSEQ multiplex PCR assay. This immuneACCESS table, as held by TCRdb, lists in-frame sequences with V and J called but not all clones. Of the missing ones, under half trace to an unresolved V gene in checked studies; the others have no known cause. In this sample the table shows 2.5 million or so clones, around 94% of which occur a single time. The top ten clones comprise 0.14% of the sample. What was sequenced was naive CD4+ T cells sorted from blood. The cell subset or site label of this sample denotes: CD45RA+ positively selected. Every receptor here comes from a man younger than 30 in good health.

The chain has TRBV2 and TRBJ1-2; 8 nucleotides align to TRBD1. The CDR3 totals 16 residues. Unmatched junction bases numbered 11, after V lost 8 bases and J lost 0 bases. Germline-derived CDR1 and CDR2 are SNHLY and FYNNEI. The CDR3, as DNA: TGTGCCAGCCCCCCGGACAGGGATTCTACTAACTATGGCTACACCTTC. Its protein is CASPPDRDSTNYGYTF.

The chain is built from TRBV5-5 and TRBJ2-5, with TRBD2 matching over 8 bases. This CDR3 comprises 15 residues. Germline V gene sequence: CDR1 SGHKS, CDR2 YYEKEE (reference sequence). The V and J ends lost 3 bases and 2 bases, in that order; junction bases with no gene match: 6. DNA of the CDR3: TGTGCCAGCAGCTCAGGACTAGCCCAACAAGAGACCCAGTACTTC. Its protein product is CASSSGLAQQETQYF.

The gene calls are TRBV2 and TRBJ1-4, with D perhaps TRBD1 (6 bases). Germline values: CDR1 SNHLY, CDR2 FYNNEI. The ends were cut back, 2 bases at V and 2 bases at J, with 9 bases in the middle. The CDR3 sequence is 15 residues long. CDR3 bases: TGTGCCAGCAGTGAAATGGGGGCCACTAATGAAAAACTGTTTTTT. Its translation is CASSEMGATNEKLFF.

V gene TRBV10-1 combines with J gene TRBJ2-3; TRBD1 matches 10 bases. Germline V gives CDR1 WNHNN, CDR2 SYGVQD (reference sequence). The CDR3 contains 16 residues. The V and J ends lost 3 bases and 1 base, in that order; junction bases with no gene match: 4. The CDR3 DNA reads as TGCGCCAGCAGTGACCCCGGGACAGGGGGCACAGATACGCAGTATTTT. Translated: CASSDPGTGGTDTQYF.

V is TRBV6-1 and J is TRBJ1-2; D is undetermined. With 8 bases removed from V and 0 bases from J, the gap between germline ends came to 10 bases. The germline gives CDR1 MNHNS, CDR2 SASEGT. The CDR3 spans 13 residues. The CDR3 coding sequence is TGTGCCAGCCGTATCGCGTCTAACTATGGCTACACCTTC. It encodes CASRIASNYGYTF.

The gene calls are TRBV19 and TRBJ2-7, with a possible D match to TRBD1 (5 bases). V lost 6 bases to trimming and J lost 1 base, with 16 bases between them. The CDR3 totals 15 residues. Germline CDR1 reads LNHDA; CDR2 reads SQIVND (reference sequence). CDR3 protein: CASSLLGLQSYEQYF. The CDR3 DNA is TGTGCCAGTAGCCTACTGGGGCTACAATCCTACGAGCAGTACTTC.

The CDR3 is CASSIDGGVLSNYGYTF. DNA for the CDR3: TGTGCCAGTAGTATAGACGGGGGAGTTCTTTCTAACTATGGCTACACCTTC. J is TRBJ1-2 and V is TRBV19, with D possibly matching TRBD1 (5 bases). CDR1 is LNHDA and CDR2 is SQIVND in the germline V gene (reference sequence). V dropped 0 bases and J dropped 0 bases, with 14 bases sitting between them. This CDR3 is built from 17 residues.

On this clone itself: The same CDR3 also results from other DNA sequences found in this sample. The chain couples TRBV10-3 to TRBJ2-3; TRBD2 might be the D (5 bases). The V gene lost 8 bases and the J gene lost 0 bases, with 9 bases spanning the gap. Germline V lookup: CDR1 ENHRY, CDR2 SYGVKD. There are 13 residues in the CDR3. CDR3 coding DNA: TGTGCCATCCGAGCGGCTAGCACAGATACGCAGTATTTT. Amino acids: CAIRAASTDTQYF.

This chain uses TRBV4-1 with TRBJ2-5, with D perhaps TRBD1 (5 bases). The CDR3 has 13 amino acids. V lost 0 bases to trimming and J lost 7 bases, with 9 bases between them. Germline V gene data show CDR1 as MGHRA and CDR2 as YSYEKL. This chain's CDR3 is CASSQDTDTTQYF. The CDR3 DNA is TGCGCCAGCAGCCAAGATACGGACACGACCCAGTACTTC.

As regards this clone: This specimen includes other DNA sequences encoding the same CDR3. The chain has TRBV10-3 and TRBJ2-1; D possibly corresponds to TRBD2 (6 bases). Germline V CDR1 and CDR2: ENHRY, SYGVKD. The CDR3 sequence is 12 residues long. V was cut by 3 bases and J by 7 bases, with 7 bases left in between. In DNA, the CDR3 is TGTGCCATCAGTGAAGGAGGGAATGAGCAGTTCTTC. It codes for CAISEGGNEQFF.

This clone was detected once. V is TRBV5-4 and J is TRBJ1-5; the D is unclear. CDR1 and CDR2 from the germline V gene are SGHNT and YYREEE (reference sequence). The germline V and J ends were trimmed by 0 bases and 5 bases, with 18 bases remaining between them. CDR3 length equals 17 residues. As DNA, the CDR3 is TGTGCCAGCAGCTTGGCCCCCGCTTTAAGGGAGGATCAGCCCCAGCATTTT. Protein product: CASSLAPALREDQPQHF.

This clone was detected once. The same CDR3 also results from other DNA sequences found in this sample. The chain couples TRBV28 to TRBJ1-4; D perhaps matches TRBD1 (6 bases). This CDR3 has 15 residues. The V end lost 4 bases, the J end lost 2 bases, and 11 bases lay between the germline ends. Per germline, CDR1 MDHEN and CDR2 SYDVKM. In DNA form, the CDR3 reads TGTGCCAGCAGTTCCTACAGGGCGACTAATGAAAAACTGTTTTTT. Translating it yields CASSSYRATNEKLFF.

The chain couples TRBV30 to TRBJ2-5, with 9 nucleotides matching TRBD1. The CDR3 consists of 16 residues. Germline CDR1 is GTSNPN and CDR2 is SVGIG (reference sequence). Losses at the gene ends were 2 bases for V and 4 bases for J; bases not matched to a gene: 11. The CDR3 is CAWSPPGQGRRETQYF. The CDR3 DNA reads TGTGCCTGGAGTCCCCCAGGACAGGGGCGTCGAGAGACCCAGTACTTC.

The gene calls are TRBV18 and TRBJ2-1; D not certain. The CDR3 extends over 11 amino acids. V shed 6 bases and J shed 10 bases, with 10 bases lying between them. Germline V gives CDR1 KGHSH, CDR2 LQKENI. CDR3 sequence reads: CASSPQREQFF. The CDR3 nucleotides are TGTGCCAGCTCCCCCCAACGGGAGCAGTTCTTC.

This chain links TRBV27 with TRBJ2-3; maybe TRBD1 (5 bases). The CDR3 covers 14 residues. From germline, CDR1 is MNHEY and CDR2 SMNVEV (reference sequence). V was shortened by 3 bases and J by 2 bases, with 9 bases between the two germline ends. CDR3 residues: CASSFSDNTDTQYF. The CDR3 DNA follows: TGTGCCAGCAGTTTCTCGGACAACACAGATACGCAGTATTTT.

The sample holds a few counts of this clone. The V call is TRBV18, the J call TRBJ1-2, with 8 bases lining up with TRBD1. The CDR3 has 15 amino acids. In germline, CDR1 is KGHSH, CDR2 LQKENI. V lost 5 bases, J lost 6 bases, and 11 bases stayed unmatched. CDR3 sequence reads: CASSSGQVVRDGYTF. Here the CDR3 DNA reads TGTGCCAGCTCATCGGGACAGGTCGTTAGAGATGGCTACACCTTC.

V is TRBV6-5 and J is TRBJ1-1; D gene unclear. Germline CDR1 MNHEY, CDR2 SVGAGI. The CDR3 is made up of 13 amino acids. V lost 6 bases to trimming and J lost 1 base, with 9 bases between them. The CDR3 DNA is TGTGCCAGCAGACCCCCCGGGAACACTGAAGCTTTCTTT. Amino acid sequence: CASRPPGNTEAFF.

DNA of the CDR3: TGTGCCATCAGTGAGAACCTAGGAACCTACGAGCAGTACTTC. Translation gives CAISENLGTYEQYF. This chain connects TRBV10-3 to TRBJ2-7; D gene unclear. Germline V gene lookup returns CDR1 ENHRY and CDR2 SYGVKD. Trimming took off 2 bases at V and 2 bases at J, with 10 bases between the two ends. The CDR3 is made up of 14 amino acids.

The chain joins TRBV7-2 to TRBJ2-5, with no clear D. Germline V CDR1 and CDR2: SGHTA, FQGNSA. The CDR3 has 13 amino acids. The germline V and J ends were trimmed by 3 bases and 2 bases, with 7 bases remaining between them. CDR3 DNA: TGTGCCAGCAGCTTCGCGTATCAAGAGACCCAGTACTTC. Protein: CASSFAYQETQYF. Together with reference TRBV7-2 and TRBJ2-5, the CDR3 gives the full variable domain: GAGVSQSPSNKVTEKGKDVELRCDPISGHTALYWYRQSLGQGLEFLIYFQGNSAPDKSGLPSDRFSAERTGGSVSTLTIQRTQQEDSAVYLCASSFAYQETQYFGPGTRLLVL.

The CDR3 loop reads CASSVDPRGGQETQYF. For the CDR3, the DNA is TGTGCCAGCAGCGTAGATCCCCGGGGTGGCCAAGAGACCCAGTACTTC. The gene calls are TRBV9 and TRBJ2-5; D is perhaps TRBD2 (5 bases). In germline, CDR1 is SGDLS, CDR2 YYNGEE. Trimming shortened V by 0 bases and J by 1 base, and 13 bases separated the two germline ends. The CDR3 runs 16 residues.

V and J are TRBV5-1 and TRBJ2-3; TRBD2 matches 11 bases. Germline trimming cut 0 bases from V and 4 bases from J; bases unmatched to any gene: 4. This CDR3 region has 16 residues. Germline CDR1 SGHRS, CDR2 YFSETQ. CDR3 DNA sequence: TGCGCCAGCAGCTTGGCCTCGGGACTAGCGGCAGATACGCAGTATTTT. Translating it yields CASSLASGLAADTQYF.

The V call is TRBV11-2, the J call TRBJ2-6, with D maybe TRBD1 (5 bases). Germline V gene sequence: CDR1 SGHAT, CDR2 FQNNGV. This CDR3 is built from 17 residues. The V end lost 4 bases, the J end lost 1 base, and 14 bases lay between the germline ends. CDR3 coding DNA: TGTGCCAGCAGCTCACCCACCAGGGTATCTGGGGCCAACGTCCTGACTTTC. Its translation is CASSSPTRVSGANVLTF.

Turning to this clone: At one boundary the junction diverges from the germline segment, which might be a read error. The CDR3 spells CAWSVWGNSEAFF. CDR3 bases: TGTGCCTGGAGTGTATGGGGGAACTCTGAAGCTTTCTTT. The rearrangement uses TRBV30 and TRBJ1-1, with a tentative D call TRBD1 (5 bases). The CDR3 runs to 13 residues. The germline V gene has CDR1 GTSNPN and CDR2 SVGIG (reference sequence).

The genes are TRBV9 and TRBJ2-5; the D gene is possibly TRBD1 (6 bases). CDR1 and CDR2 from the germline V gene are SGDLS and YYNGEE. The CDR3 has 16 amino acids. Trimming removed 0 bases from V and 2 bases from J, with 14 bases in between. DNA for the CDR3: TGTGCCAGCAGCGTAGGGGCAGGGGTCTCGCAAGAGACCCAGTACTTC. This translates into CASSVGAGVSQETQYF.

This chain connects TRBV7-2 to TRBJ1-1; D is unresolved. Germline lookup yields CDR1 SGHTA and CDR2 FQGNSA. The CDR3 totals 15 residues. V was cut by 5 bases and J by 0 bases, with 13 bases left in between. The CDR3 spells CASSPARVMNTEAFF. CDR3 bases: TGTGCCAGCAGCCCAGCCCGGGTCATGAACACTGAAGCTTTCTTT.

J is TRBJ2-3 and V is TRBV11-3, with D perhaps given as TRBD1 or TRBD2 (6 bases each). V was pared by 5 bases and J by 0 bases, with 12 bases between. This CDR3 is built from 15 residues. Germline V gene sequence: CDR1 SGHNT, CDR2 YENEEA. The CDR3 region has the DNA TGTGCCAGCAGCGACGGGGGCGAGAGCACAGATACGCAGTATTTT. Translation: CASSDGGESTDTQYF. Based on the CDR3 plus reference TRBV11-3 and TRBJ2-3, the full variable domain is EAGVVQSPRYKIIEKKQPVAFWCNPISGHNTLYWYLQNLGQGPELLIRYENEEAVDDSQLPKDRFSAERLKGVDSTLKIQPAELGDSAVYLCASSDGGESTDTQYFGPGTRLTVL.

This clone was detected only once. The J gene is TRBJ2-5, the V gene TRBV2; no firm D call. Germline V gene sequence: CDR1 SNHLY, CDR2 FYNNEI. The CDR3 runs to 17 residues. V was shortened by 3 bases and J by 5 bases, with 22 bases between the two germline ends. DNA for the CDR3: TGTGCCAGCAGTGAGACGGAGTCGACGCCTAAGACGGAGACCCAGTACTTC. Translating it yields CASSETESTPKTETQYF.

Written as DNA, the CDR3 is TGTGCCAGCAGGCCCCCAGGGCACGCCTACAATGAGCAGTTCTTC. This codes for CASRPPGHAYNEQFF. The chain combines TRBV6-1 with TRBJ2-1, with a possible D match to TRBD1 (5 bases). V was cut by 6 bases and J by 2 bases, with 14 bases left in between. Germline V CDR1 and CDR2: MNHNS, SASEGT. This CDR3 has 15 amino acids.

In regard to this clone: The sample holds other DNA sequences that translate to the same CDR3. V gene TRBV7-9 combines with J gene TRBJ2-5, with D possibly TRBD1 on 5 matching bases. The CDR3 is made up of 14 amino acids. Per the germline V gene, CDR1 is SEHNR and CDR2 is FQNEAQ (reference sequence). Trimming removed 4 bases at V and 0 bases at J, with 9 bases between. Written as DNA, the CDR3 is TGTGCCAGCAGCTACAGGACGGACCAAGAGACCCAGTACTTC. It is translated as CASSYRTDQETQYF.